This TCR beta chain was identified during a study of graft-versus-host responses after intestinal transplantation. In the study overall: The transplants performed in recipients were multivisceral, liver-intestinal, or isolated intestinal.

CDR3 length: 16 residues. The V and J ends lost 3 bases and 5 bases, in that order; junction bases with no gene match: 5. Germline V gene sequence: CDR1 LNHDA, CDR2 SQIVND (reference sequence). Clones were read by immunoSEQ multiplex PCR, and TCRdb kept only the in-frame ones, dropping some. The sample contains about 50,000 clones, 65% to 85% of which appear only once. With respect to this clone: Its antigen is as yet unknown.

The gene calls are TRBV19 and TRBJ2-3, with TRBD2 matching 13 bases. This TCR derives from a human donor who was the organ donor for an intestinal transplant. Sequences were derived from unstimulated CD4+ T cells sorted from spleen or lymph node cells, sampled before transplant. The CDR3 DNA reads TGTGCCAGTAGTATGCCGGGACTAGCGGGGATAGATACGCAGTATTTT. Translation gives CASSMPGLAGIDTQYF.